This T cell receptor beta chain was documented in a study of T cell responses to AZD1222 COVID-19 vaccine. Overall study context: The analysis combined second doses at about 4 or about 12 weeks.

General study points: Unmutated regions of variants are reportedly targeted by nearly half of spike-specific TCRs. Dominant CD4 TCR responses targeted spike regions 160-218 and 743-854.

Profiling relied on immunoSEQ multiplex PCR, and the TCRdb table lists in-frame clones only, not all of them. This table has about 130,000 clones, just under 95% appearing once. This clone was recorded only once. Its antigen is unidentified. Germline values: CDR1 SNHLY, CDR2 FYNNEI. This CDR3 has 15 residues. Trimming removed 6 bases from V and 6 bases from J; junction bases left unmatched: 12. Sequencing used peripheral blood, obtained on day 0 of AZD1222 vaccination. This sequence joins TRBV2 and TRBJ1-2; TRBD1 aligns across 8 bases. The receptor comes from an adult in good health. CDR3 sequence: CASRRSDQGAHGYTF. The CDR3 region has the DNA TGTGCCAGCAGGAGAAGTGACCAGGGGGCGCATGGCTACACCTTC. Using reference TRBV2 and TRBJ1-2 for the parts outside the CDR3, the full variable domain is EPEVTQTPSHQVTQMGQEVILRCVPISNHLYFYWYRQILGQKVEFLVSFYNNEISEKSEIFDDQFSVERPDGSNFTLKIRSTKLEDSAMYFCASRRSDQGAHGYTFGSGTRLTVV.